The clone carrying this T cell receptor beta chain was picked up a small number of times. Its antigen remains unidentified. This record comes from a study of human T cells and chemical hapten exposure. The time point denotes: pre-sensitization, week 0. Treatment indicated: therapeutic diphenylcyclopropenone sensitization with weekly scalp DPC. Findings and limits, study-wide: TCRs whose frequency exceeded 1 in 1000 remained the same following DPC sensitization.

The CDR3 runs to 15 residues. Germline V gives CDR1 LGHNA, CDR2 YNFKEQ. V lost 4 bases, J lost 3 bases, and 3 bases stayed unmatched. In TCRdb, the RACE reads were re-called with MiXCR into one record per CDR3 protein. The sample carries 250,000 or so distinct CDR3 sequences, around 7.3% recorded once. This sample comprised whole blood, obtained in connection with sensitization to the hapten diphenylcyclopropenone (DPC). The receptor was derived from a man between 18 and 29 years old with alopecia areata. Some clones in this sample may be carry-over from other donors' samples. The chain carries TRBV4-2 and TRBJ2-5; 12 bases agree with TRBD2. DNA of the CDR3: TGTGCCAGCAGCCGGGCTAGCGGGGGGGAAGAGACCCAGTACTTC. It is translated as CASSRASGGEETQYF.